This TCR beta chain originates from a study of tissue T cells after allogeneic stem cell transplantation. Sequencing of TCRbeta CDR3 at survey depth gave sequences and template counts. Sequencing was performed with immunoSEQ multiplex PCR; in TCRdb, only in-frame clones are kept and a portion is missing. The profile shows about 2,400 clones, roughly 64% of them singletons. Germline lookup yields CDR1 LGHNA and CDR2 YNLKQL (reference sequence). The germline V and J ends were trimmed by 0 bases and 1 base, with 14 bases remaining between them. The length of the CDR3 is 17 residues. Study-wide results and limits: Only a limited share of tissue TCRs appeared in blood or spleen. Shared clones across patients were few; motif clustering revealed tissue-specific shared signatures.

With respect to this clone: Its antigen remains unidentified. Gene names refer to mouse genes. Coverage ceases 1 residue before the CDR3 finishes, and the germline J gene fills in the end.

This clonotype was obtained from a female BALB/c mouse in good health. The strain's MHC: H2-d. The specimen was gut tissue. The rearrangement joins TRBV5 to TRBJ2-3, with TRBD1 as a possible D gene (6 bases). CDR3 bases read: TGTGCCAGCAGCCAAGACAGGGGCAGGGCGGGTGCAGAAACGCTGTAT. Translation gives CASSQDRGRAGAETLY. The complete CDR3 reads CASSQDRGRAGAETLYF.